The 30 T cell receptor beta chains listed next were all sequenced from one sample in a study of long-term antiretroviral therapy in people with HIV. Runs used v3.0 of the immunoSEQ assay and were done at survey level. Method: immunoSEQ multiplex PCR; TCRdb's copy keeps in-frame clones and lacks some. The sample includes 30,000 to 40,000 clones, roughly 77% of them seen just once. The sample was unsorted PBMCs, taken 1.9 years after starting antiretroviral therapy. The receptor set was obtained from a man younger than 30 with HIV.

The chain couples TRBV6-6 to TRBJ1-5; no reliable D call. V lost 0 bases and J 3 bases, leaving 9 bases between the germline ends. Germline-derived CDR1 and CDR2 are MNHNY and SVGAGI (reference sequence). The CDR3 length is 15 residues. The DNA for the CDR3 is TGTGCCAGCAGTTACTCCAGACATACCAATCAGCCCCAGCATTTT. It codes for CASSYSRHTNQPQHF.

V gene TRBV28 combines with J gene TRBJ1-3; maybe TRBD1 (6 bases). The CDR3 covers 15 residues. Trimming stripped 5 bases from V and 4 bases from J, with 15 bases between. The germline V gene has CDR1 MDHEN and CDR2 SYDVKM. Here the CDR3 reads CASSAAGTTGNTIYF. DNA for the CDR3: TGTGCCAGCAGTGCCGCCGGGACAACGGGAAACACCATATATTTT.

This chain links TRBV7-6 with TRBJ2-5; 14 nucleotides match TRBD2. The junction had 3 bases not matched to a gene; V was cut back by 1 base and J by 5 bases. Germline V gene data show CDR1 as SGHVS and CDR2 as FNYEAQ. The CDR3 runs to 16 residues. Here the CDR3 DNA reads TGTGCCAGCAGCTTAGGACTAGCGGGGGGGCAGGAGACCCAGTACTTC. The encoded protein is CASSLGLAGGQETQYF.

This clone was recorded a few times. This chain joins TRBV4-1 and TRBJ2-7, with 11 bases fitting TRBD2. Trimming at V came to 0 bases and at J to 6 bases, leaving 10 bases not matched to a gene. CDR1 and CDR2 (germline): MGHRA, YSYEKL. The CDR3 contains 17 residues. This CDR3 is CASSQDRISSGGVEQYF. Here the CDR3 DNA reads TGCGCCAGCAGCCAAGATCGGATAAGTAGCGGGGGGGTCGAGCAGTACTTC.

This clone occurred a few times. J is TRBJ1-1 and V is TRBV2; D is unclear. V shed 4 bases and J shed 1 base, with 4 bases lying between them. The CDR3 contains 12 residues. Germline V gives CDR1 SNHLY, CDR2 FYNNEI. This CDR3 reads CASSVENTEAFF. The CDR3 region has the DNA TGTGCCAGCAGTGTTGAGAACACTGAAGCTTTCTTT.

This clone was counted once. The chain recombines TRBV6-5 with TRBJ1-4; TRBD1 matches 7 bases. Germline CDR1 is MNHEY and CDR2 is SVGAGI. The CDR3 has 15 amino acids. Unmatched junction bases numbered 9, after V lost 4 bases and J lost 7 bases. DNA for the CDR3: TGTGCCAGCAGTTTTATCGGGACAGCTTCTGAAAAACTGTTTTTT. This encodes CASSFIGTASEKLFF.

The genes are TRBV6-1 and TRBJ1-1; D is possibly TRBD1 (6 bases). The germline V gene encodes CDR1 MNHNS and CDR2 SASEGT. Trimming removed 0 bases from V and 5 bases from J, with 10 bases in between. The CDR3 sequence is 14 residues long. The chain's CDR3 is CASSEAYRETEAFF. Here the CDR3 DNA reads TGTGCCAGCAGTGAAGCATACAGGGAAACTGAAGCTTTCTTT.

The gene calls are TRBV25-1 and TRBJ1-1, with 8 bases that match TRBD1. The CDR3 length is 17 residues. J gave up 1 base and V 5 bases, and 12 bases lay outside the gene matches. Germline values: CDR1 MGHDK, CDR2 SYGVNS. The DNA of the CDR3 is TGTGCCAGCAGTCCTCGGACAGGGAGCGGCGCGAACACTGAAGCTTTCTTT. It specifies CASSPRTGSGANTEAFF. The full variable domain, in which reference TRBV25-1 and TRBJ1-1 provide the parts outside the CDR3, is EADIYQTPRYLVIGTGKKITLECSQTMGHDKMYWYQQDPGMELHLIHYSYGVNSTEKGDLSSESTVSRIRTEHFPLTLESARPSHTSQYLCASSPRTGSGANTEAFFGQGTRLTVV.

J is TRBJ1-1 and V is TRBV7-9, with 7 bases fitting TRBD1. This CDR3 is 14 amino acids long. Trimming at V came to 4 bases and at J to 7 bases, leaving 9 bases not matched to a gene. CDR1 and CDR2 (germline): SEHNR, FQNEAQ (reference sequence). CDR3 nucleotide sequence: TGTGCCAGCAGCTCGGGGGACAGACCTCTTGAAGCTTTCTTT. As protein: CASSSGDRPLEAFF.

This clone was detected only once. V gene TRBV19 combines with J gene TRBJ2-3, with 15 bases that match TRBD2. Losses at the gene ends were 4 bases for V and 6 bases for J; bases not matched to a gene: 8. This CDR3 region has 17 residues. Germline V lookup: CDR1 LNHDA, CDR2 SQIVND (reference sequence). As DNA, the CDR3 is TGTGCCAGTAGTAGCCCCGGACTAGCGGGGGGGTTCGATACGCAGTATTTT. The encoded protein is CASSSPGLAGGFDTQYF.

In the case of this clone: Germline is not matched at one junction end, which may reflect a read error. This chain uses TRBV7-9 with TRBJ2-2; D remains ambiguous. Per germline, CDR1 SEHNR and CDR2 FQNEAQ (reference sequence). The CDR3 totals 16 residues. The CDR3 nucleotides read TGTGCCAGCAGCGTAGCCGGAACACAAAACACCGGGGAGCTGTTTTTT. Its protein product is CASSVAGTQNTGELFF.

The chain links TRBV6-5 to TRBJ1-5, with unresolved D. The CDR3 is made up of 14 amino acids. V lost 0 bases and J lost 5, with 8 bases in between. Germline V gives CDR1 MNHEY, CDR2 SVGAGI. CDR3 loop: CASSYSKYDQPQHF. Here the CDR3 DNA reads TGTGCCAGCAGTTACTCGAAGTACGATCAGCCCCAGCATTTT.

This sequence joins TRBV7-9 and TRBJ2-1; D gene uncertain. V dropped 4 bases and J dropped 10 bases, with 8 bases sitting between them. The CDR3 spans 11 residues. Germline-derived CDR1 and CDR2 are SEHNR and FQNEAQ (reference sequence). The CDR3 region has the DNA TGTGCCAGCAGCTCTATACGAGAGCAGTTCTTC. Translation: CASSSIREQFF.

This clone has just a few counts. The rearrangement joins TRBV7-6 to TRBJ2-7, with a tentative D call TRBD1 (6 bases). Per the germline V gene, CDR1 is SGHVS and CDR2 is FNYEAQ. This CDR3 is 12 amino acids long. With 4 bases removed from V and 3 bases from J, the gap between germline ends came to 7 bases. The CDR3 DNA sequence: TGTGCCAGCAGCTCGACAGGCTACGAGCAGTACTTC. As protein: CASSSTGYEQYF.

The V gene is TRBV2, the J gene TRBJ2-5; possible D gene TRBD1, 5 bases. The V end lost 2 bases, the J end lost 2 bases, and 6 bases lay between the germline ends. This CDR3 contains 13 residues. Germline V gene lookup returns CDR1 SNHLY and CDR2 FYNNEI. The CDR3 region has the DNA TGTGCCAGCAGTGAACAGGGTCAAGAGACCCAGTACTTC. Protein product: CASSEQGQETQYF.

V gene TRBV7-8 combines with J gene TRBJ1-5; 7 nucleotides line up with TRBD1. This CDR3 has 16 residues. The germline CDR1 and CDR2 sequences are SGHVS and FQNEAQ. Unmatched junction bases numbered 5, after V lost 0 bases and J lost 3 bases. CDR3 protein: CASSLARDRVNQPQHF. CDR3 bases: TGTGCCAGCAGCTTAGCGCGTGACAGGGTCAATCAGCCCCAGCATTTT. Filled out from reference TRBV7-8 and TRBJ1-5, the complete variable domain reads GAGVSQSPRYKVAKRGQDVALRCDPISGHVSLFWYQQALGQGPEFLTYFQNEAQLDKSGLPSDRFFAERPEGSVSTLKIQRTQQEDSAVYLCASSLARDRVNQPQHFGDGTRLSIL.

This chain joins TRBV18 and TRBJ1-1; a possible D gene is TRBD1 (6 bases). Trimming stripped 3 bases from V and 6 bases from J, with 17 bases between. The CDR3 spans 15 residues. Germline V gene sequence: CDR1 KGHSH, CDR2 LQKENI. The CDR3 nucleotides are TGTGCCAGCTCACCCGGAACAGGGAATAGGGCTGAAGCTTTCTTT. Translation gives CASSPGTGNRAEAFF.

This clone appeared once. The V call is TRBV2, the J call TRBJ1-2; D perhaps matches TRBD1 (5 bases). V dropped 8 bases and J dropped 3 bases, with 10 bases sitting between them. This CDR3 has 12 amino acids. Germline-derived CDR1 and CDR2 are SNHLY and FYNNEI. CDR3 residues: CASRGDHYGYTF. The CDR3 DNA is TGTGCCAGCCGGGGGGACCACTATGGCTACACCTTC.

The rearrangement uses TRBV27 and TRBJ2-5; TRBD1 might be the D (5 bases). Germline V CDR1 and CDR2: MNHEY, SMNVEV (reference sequence). The CDR3 is made up of 15 amino acids. V was pared by 0 bases and J by 5 bases, with 13 bases between. The CDR3, as DNA: TGTGCCAGCAGTTTATCGGTAGGGGTAAGGGAGACCCAGTACTTC. Translation: CASSLSVGVRETQYF.

This clone is judged large (0.1 to 1%). The J gene is TRBJ2-7, the V gene TRBV4-1, with TRBD1 as a possible D gene (6 bases). Trimming pared 0 bases from V and 2 bases from J, leaving 14 bases between. CDR3 size: 16 residues. Germline loops: CDR1 MGHRA, CDR2 YSYEKL. The CDR3 nucleotides read TGCGCCAGCAGCCAAGATTTGGTACAGGGCACCTACGAGCAGTACTTC. It translates to CASSQDLVQGTYEQYF.

The gene calls are TRBV28 and TRBJ2-3, with D possibly TRBD2 on 5 matching bases. CDR1 and CDR2 (germline): MDHEN, SYDVKM. Trimming left V 4 bases short and J 1 base short, with 27 bases between. CDR3 length: 20 residues. CDR3 coding DNA: TGTGCCAGCAGTTCACACCTTGACTTTACTAGAGGGCACCGCACAGATACGCAGTATTTT. Amino acid sequence: CASSSHLDFTRGHRTDTQYF.

This clone was counted a few times. V and J are TRBV12-5 and TRBJ2-3, with D unresolved. CDR3 size: 12 residues. Germline V gene sequence: CDR1 LGHNT, CDR2 FRNRAP. V was shortened by 4 bases and J by 4 bases, with 6 bases between the two germline ends. The CDR3 nucleotides read TGTGCTAGTGGTTACCTCGCAGATACGCAGTATTTT. Amino acids: CASGYLADTQYF.

The CDR3 DNA follows: TGTGCCAGCAGCCCAAAAGGGGGGCGCAATCAGCCCCAGCATTTT. Translation: CASSPKGGRNQPQHF. V gene TRBV7-9 combines with J gene TRBJ1-5, with D perhaps matching TRBD1 (6 bases). CDR1 and CDR2 from the germline V gene are SEHNR and FQNEAQ (reference sequence). V lost 5 bases and J lost 2, with 13 bases in between. The CDR3 is 15 residues long.

V is TRBV19 and J is TRBJ1-1; 8 bases agree with TRBD1. Germline V gives CDR1 LNHDA, CDR2 SQIVND (reference sequence). This CDR3 spans 17 amino acids. Trimming took 7 bases from V and 0 from J; bases not matched to a gene: 13. The CDR3 DNA reads TGTGCCAGTAACCCGGGGCAACGGGACAGGTTGAACACTGAAGCTTTCTTT. Encoded protein: CASNPGQRDRLNTEAFF.

V gene TRBV11-2 combines with J gene TRBJ2-1; TRBD2 aligns across 9 bases. V shed 1 base and J 3 bases; nucleotides not matched to a gene: 1. The CDR3 has 15 residues. Per germline, CDR1 SGHAT and CDR2 FQNNGV. Here the CDR3 DNA reads TGTGCCAGCAGCTTAGCGACTAGCGGCTACAATGAGCAGTTCTTC. This codes for CASSLATSGYNEQFF.

The chain links TRBV15 to TRBJ1-4; D unclear. V lost 0 bases to trimming and J lost 7 bases, with 15 bases between them. The CDR3 loop spans 16 amino acids. Germline V lookup: CDR1 LNHNV, CDR2 YYDKDF (reference sequence). The CDR3 coding sequence is TGTGCCACCAGCAGAGAGGTAGGGCGACGTGGTGAAAAACTGTTTTTT. It yields the protein CATSREVGRRGEKLFF.

The chain employs TRBV9 and TRBJ1-4; D is undetermined. The CDR3 is 14 residues long. Germline V gives CDR1 SGDLS, CDR2 YYNGEE. Trimming cost V 0 bases and J 4 bases, with 7 bases left between them. This chain's CDR3 is CASSVGRFNEKLFF. The CDR3 coding sequence is TGTGCCAGCAGCGTAGGCCGGTTTAATGAAAAACTGTTTTTT.

The genes are TRBV6-1 and TRBJ1-4; 7 bases map to TRBD1. V trimming: 3 bases; J trimming: 3 bases; junction bases outside the gene matches: 7. The CDR3 has 16 amino acids. The germline gives CDR1 MNHNS, CDR2 SASEGT. This CDR3 reads CASSESTGVANEKLFF. The DNA for the CDR3 is TGTGCCAGCAGTGAGAGTACAGGGGTGGCTAATGAAAAACTGTTTTTT.

This clone appeared once. This chain links TRBV2 with TRBJ1-1, with D uncertain. The CDR3 sequence is 13 residues long. The germline V gene encodes CDR1 SNHLY and CDR2 FYNNEI. V lost 2 bases, J lost 5 bases, and 9 bases lay in between. CDR3 residues: CASSERRVTEAFF. The CDR3 DNA reads TGTGCCAGCAGTGAAAGGCGGGTGACTGAAGCTTTCTTT. Using reference TRBV2 and TRBJ1-1 for the parts outside the CDR3, the full variable domain is EPEVTQTPSHQVTQMGQEVILRCVPISNHLYFYWYRQILGQKVEFLVSFYNNEISEKSEIFDDQFSVERPDGSNFTLKIRSTKLEDSAMYFCASSERRVTEAFFGQGTRLTVV.

The chain has TRBV28 and TRBJ1-2; D unclear. V was pared by 5 bases and J by 5 bases, with 12 bases between. The CDR3 consists of 13 residues. Per germline, CDR1 MDHEN and CDR2 SYDVKM. The CDR3 spells CASSPVAGYGYTF. The CDR3 bases are TGTGCCAGCAGTCCCGTAGCGGGTTATGGCTACACCTTC.